The rows below give T cell receptor beta chains drawn from one sample of a study of OX40 agonist ivuxolimab in advanced cancers. TCRdb's copy holds only in-frame clones and misses some; the assay was immunoSEQ multiplex PCR. The table records about 64,000 clones, about nine tenths of them present only once. The source was CD4+ or CD8+ T cells sorted from blood, collected in a trial of the OX40 agonist ivuxolimab. These receptors were obtained from an adult with an advanced solid tumor such as melanoma, head and neck, liver or kidney cancer. CDR3s include the opening cysteine and the closing phenylalanine or tryptophan. The D gene is left open where the match is weak. Size is stated for part of the rows, as once, few or many counts, or as a class when the clone is expanded.

>TRBV7-9|once|TRBJ1-2|TRBD1
TGTGCCAGCGACAGGGGAGATGGCTACACCTTC
CASDRGDGYTF
>TRBV7-8|.|TRBJ2-5|TRBD2
TGTGCCAGCAGCCCGGGTAGCGGGAGTCAAGAGACCCAGTACTTC
CASSPGSGSQETQYF
>TRBV18|.|TRBJ2-5|.
TGTGCCAGCTCACGCAAGACCAGGCAAGAGACCCAGTACTTC
CASSRKTRQETQYF
>TRBV6-6|.|TRBJ2-7|.
TGTGCCAGCAGTTACCGCGGCAGGGGCTACGAGCAGTACTTC
CASSYRGRGYEQYF
>TRBV11-1|few|TRBJ1-2|TRBD1
TGTGCCAGCAGTCCGGGACAGGGGAACTATGGCTACACCTTC
CASSPGQGNYGYTF
>TRBV7-7|.|TRBJ2-5|TRBD1
TGTGCTAGCAGCAGGACAGGGCTAGAGACCCAGTACTTC
CASSRTGLETQYF
>TRBV5-1|.|TRBJ2-3|TRBD2
TGCGCCAGCAGCTTGGCCAGGGCGGGAGTGGCAGATACGCAGTATTTT
CASSLARAGVADTQYF
>TRBV10-3|.|TRBJ2-1|TRBD1
TGTGCCATCAGTGGTCGGACAGGGAACAATGAGCAGTTCTTC
CAISGRTGNNEQFF
>TRBV19|.|TRBJ2-6|.
TGTGCCAGTAGTATAGGTTTGTGGGGGACGGTCGACTCTGGGGCCAACGTCCTGACTTTC
CASSIGLWGTVDSGANVLTF
>TRBV6-1|.|TRBJ2-2|.
TGTGCCAGCATTGGGCAGTTGAACACCGGGGAGCTGTTTTTT
CASIGQLNTGELFF
>TRBV6-6|.|TRBJ2-2|.
TGTGCCAGCAGTTTCCAGAGTACCGGGGAGCTGTTTTTT
CASSFQSTGELFF
>TRBV7-2|few|TRBJ1-2|TRBD1
TGTGCCAGCAGCTTAGCACAGGGGTATGGCTACACCTTC
CASSLAQGYGYTF
>TRBV19|.|TRBJ2-3|.
TGTGCCAGTAGTTCACAGGGTGCAGATACGCAGTATTTT
CASSSQGADTQYF
>TRBV11-2|.|TRBJ2-7|.
TGTGCCAGCAGCCGGGGACTGTCCTCCTACGAGCAGTACTTC
CASSRGLSSYEQYF
>TRBV25-1|.|TRBJ1-3|.
TGTGCCAGCAGTGAAATTGGTGTTGGCTCTGGAAACACCATATATTTT
CASSEIGVGSGNTIYF
>TRBV15|.|TRBJ2-7|TRBD2
TGTGCCACCAGGTCCCCTAGCGGCAGGCATCCCTACGAGCAGTACTTC
CATRSPSGRHPYEQYF
>TRBV7-9|.|TRBJ2-1|.
TGTGCCAGCAGCACTCAGGGAGAATACAATGAGCAGTTCTTC
CASSTQGEYNEQFF
>TRBV30|.|TRBJ2-7|.
TGTGCCTGGAGTGGTCGGGCTAGTGGTGGCGAGCAGTACTTC
CAWSGRASGGEQYF
>TRBV11-2|.|TRBJ2-6|.
TGTGCCAGCAGGGATTGGACCGGGACATGGAAGGAGAGGGCCAACGTCCTGACTTTC
CASRDWTGTWKERANVLTF
>TRBV7-2|.|TRBJ2-1|.
TGTGCCAGCAGCTTATCGTCAGGCAATGAGCAGTTCTTC
CASSLSSGNEQFF
>TRBV2|.|TRBJ1-1|TRBD1
TGTGCCAGCAGGGTCAGACAGGGCCTGAACACTGAAGCTTTCTTT
CASRVRQGLNTEAFF
>TRBV6-1|.|TRBJ2-2|TRBD2
TGTGCCAGCAGTGAAAGGGGACTAGCGGGTTTGGGGGAGCTGTTTTTT
CASSERGLAGLGELFF
>TRBV7-9|once|TRBJ2-7|.
TGTGCCAGCAGTCTCTCGAGCCACACTGCATCCTACGAGCAGTACTTC
CASSLSSHTASYEQYF
>TRBV7-9|.|TRBJ2-7|TRBD1
TGTGCCAGCAGCCCGGGGACAGGGAGTCGCGAGCAGTACTTC
CASSPGTGSREQYF
>TRBV30|once|TRBJ2-1|.
TGTGCCTGGAGTGTACGAGGCGAGCAGTTCTTC
CAWSVRGEQFF
>TRBV4-2|.|TRBJ2-1|TRBD2
TGTGCCAGCATGCGGGAGGGCCGAAATGAGCAGTTCTTC
CASMREGRNEQFF
>TRBV7-9|.|TRBJ1-1|.
TGTGCCAGCAGCCCGGGGGTGGGGTACACTGAAGCTTTCTTT
CASSPGVGYTEAFF
>TRBV27|.|TRBJ1-2|TRBD1
TGTGCCAGCAGTTTAATAGGACAGGGCTTCTATGGCTACACCTTC
CASSLIGQGFYGYTF
>TRBV7-2|.|TRBJ2-5|TRBD1
TGTGCCAGCAGCGGACAGGCTGATCGAGGGACCCAGTACTTC
CASSGQADRGTQYF
>TRBV5-1|.|TRBJ2-1|TRBD2
TGCGCCAGCAGCGTGACTAGCGGGACCTACAATGAGCAGTTCTTC
CASSVTSGTYNEQFF
>TRBV27|.|TRBJ2-1|.
TGTGCCAGCAGTTTGACAGCCTCGTTTCTTTCCTACAATGAGCAGTTCTTC
CASSLTASFLSYNEQFF
>TRBV29-1|.|TRBJ1-2|.
TGCAGCGTTGAAGCCCCGACAGGTGGCTACACCTTC
CSVEAPTGGYTF
>TRBV5-1|.|TRBJ2-3|.
TGCGCCAGCGCGGAGGAGGCAGATACGCAGTATTTT
CASAEEADTQYF
>TRBV5-1|.|TRBJ2-1|TRBD2
TGCGCCAGCCAAACCCAGGCGGGAGGGCCGGGGAATGAGCAGTTCTTC
CASQTQAGGPGNEQFF
>TRBV5-4|.|TRBJ2-7|.
TGTGCCAGCAGCGGGGGGCTAGCGGAGTCCTACGAGCAGTACTTC
CASSGGLAESYEQYF
>TRBV4-3|.|TRBJ2-7|TRBD1
TGCGCCAGCAGCCGGGACAGGGTTTCCTACGAGCAGTACTTC
CASSRDRVSYEQYF